This T cell receptor beta chain was observed in a study of regulatory T cells in long-lasting Graves disease. Study information: Graves' patients, newly diagnosed, had taken antithyroid drugs under 3 months. Study-wide results and limits: The TCR repertoire of persistent Graves' patients was less diverse than that of newly diagnosed ones.

The CDR3 length is 12 residues. Between the trimmed V and J ends, which lost 5 bases and 10 bases, there was a span of 14 bases. Time point defined: newly diagnosed GD, antithyroid drugs for less than 3 months. Isolated PBMC RNA provided the starting material for the TCR library. The authors built TCR beta libraries using iRepertoire HTBI primers and Arm-PCR of CDR3 regions. TCRdb reprocessed the multiplex PCR reads via MiXCR and lists one record per CDR3 protein. This sample has 350,000 to 450,000 distinct CDR3 sequences; over 15% occur once, and the top ten carry just under 30%. As concerns this clonotype: Its specificity is unknown.

These data were also filed under a second study, of T cells in Graves' hyperthyroidism and ophthalmopathy.

This clonotype was obtained from a man between 40 and 49 years old with Graves disease. Material: peripheral blood mononuclear cells (PBMCs), obtained at new diagnosis, from a patient treated with antithyroid drugs. The genes are TRBV12-3 or TRBV12-4 and TRBJ1-2; D is possibly TRBD1 (5 bases). The CDR3, as DNA: TGTGCCAGCAGTGATAGACAGAATGACTACACCTTC. This gives the protein CASSDRQNDYTF.